These 30 T cell receptor beta chains came from one sample sequenced in a study of monozygotic twins with inflammatory bowel disease. After re-calling the 5' RACE reads, TCRdb lists one entry per CDR3 protein, DNA absent. Recorded for this sample: around 210,000 distinct CDR3 sequences. Sequencing was performed on blood. The receptors stem from a human donor with ulcerative colitis or Crohn's disease, or a healthy co-twin of an affected twin (not recorded which).

V usage is TRBV5-1 and J usage is TRBJ2-7. The CDR3 has 14 residues. CDR1 and CDR2 (germline): SGHRS, YFSETQ. The CDR3 spells CASSFGVFDYEQYF. Complete variable domain (other parts from reference TRBV5-1 and TRBJ2-7): KAGVTQTPRYLIKTRGQQVTLSCSPISGHRSVSWYQQTPGQGLQFLFEYFSETQRNKGNFPGRFSGRQFSNSRSEMNVSTLELGDSALYLCASSFGVFDYEQYFGPGTRLTVT.

The chain recombines TRBV7-8 with TRBJ1-1. The CDR3 length is 13 residues. Germline V gives CDR1 SGHVS, CDR2 FQNEAQ. The CDR3: CASSWAERTEAFF.

V is TRBV20-1 and J is TRBJ2-7. This CDR3 is built from 12 residues. Germline CDR1 and CDR2: DFQATT and SNEGSKA (reference sequence). The CDR3 sequence is CSARDRPYEQYF.

This rearrangement joins TRBV6-2 or TRBV6-3 to TRBJ2-2; TCRdb designates TRBD1, a call that cannot be tested without DNA. This CDR3 has 16 residues. Per germline, CDR1 MNHEY and CDR2 SVGEGT. The chain's CDR3 is CASIWGGSGSTGELFF.

The chain links TRBV12-3 or TRBV12-4 to TRBJ1-2; TCRdb names TRBD1, which stays unverified in the absence of DNA. There are 15 residues in the CDR3. This chain's CDR3 is CASRLGQGARAGYTF.

The rearrangement links TRBV5-1 to TRBJ1-1; no DNA is available, so the TRBD1 call from TCRdb remains unchecked. Germline V gene data show CDR1 as SGHRS and CDR2 as YFSETQ. This CDR3 comprises 14 residues. The CDR3 is CASSLAGGNTEAFF.

V and J are TRBV5-1 and TRBJ2-1; the D call of TRBD1 rests on TCRdb alone, since no DNA is present to check it. CDR1 SGHRS and CDR2 YFSETQ come from the germline V gene. This CDR3 is 16 amino acids long. CDR3 residues: CASSLEGGHSYNEQFF.

V is TRBV2 and J is TRBJ2-1; the TCRdb D gene call, TRBD2, has no DNA to confirm it. Germline CDR1 SNHLY, CDR2 FYNNEI. The CDR3 length is 11 residues. The CDR3 sequence: CASSEGNEQFF.

The chain joins TRBV7-8 to TRBJ1-6; the TCRdb call, TRBD1, lacks DNA for checking. The CDR3 contains 15 residues. Germline CDR1 and CDR2: SGHVS and FQNEAQ. The CDR3 spells CASSSKGAGGSPLHF. Together with reference TRBV7-8 and TRBJ1-6, the CDR3 gives the full variable domain: GAGVSQSPRYKVAKRGQDVALRCDPISGHVSLFWYQQALGQGPEFLTYFQNEAQLDKSGLPSDRFFAERPEGSVSTLKIQRTQQEDSAVYLCASSSKGAGGSPLHFGNGTRLTVT.

The chain has TRBV4-3 and TRBJ2-7; TCRdb's D call, TRBD1, is unchecked because there is no DNA. The length of the CDR3 is 14 residues. Per germline, CDR1 LGHNA and CDR2 YSLEER. CDR3 region: CASSPGDRVNEQYF.

CDR3 sequence reads: CASSLKYPPNTEAFF. J is TRBJ1-1 and V is TRBV12-3 or TRBV12-4. This CDR3 contains 15 residues.

V is TRBV7-2 and J is TRBJ2-1. The germline CDR1 and CDR2 sequences are SGHTA and FQGNSA. There are 12 residues in the CDR3. CDR3 region: CASSPHYNEQFF.

The chain has TRBV3-1 and TRBJ1-5; there is no DNA to check the TCRdb D call of TRBD1. Germline V gives CDR1 LGHDT, CDR2 YNNKEL (reference sequence). The CDR3 is 15 amino acids. The CDR3 is CASSQDRTGNQPQNF.

The chain links TRBV4-2 to TRBJ1-5. The CDR3 sequence is 17 residues long. Germline CDR1 is LGHNA and CDR2 is YNFKEQ. CDR3 sequence: CASSQESIGEGGQPQHF.

The chain combines TRBV7-9 with TRBJ1-2. The germline CDR1 and CDR2 sequences are SEHNR and FQNEAQ (reference sequence). CDR3 size: 14 residues. CDR3 residues: CASSLAEGLRGYTF.

The chain couples TRBV6-1 to TRBJ2-7; TCRdb selects TRBD1, and the lack of DNA leaves this call unchecked. In germline, CDR1 is MNHNS, CDR2 SASEGT. The length of the CDR3 is 15 residues. The CDR3 is CASIQQGQISYEQYF.

The rearrangement links TRBV2 to TRBJ1-6; absent DNA, TCRdb's TRBD1 call cannot be checked. The germline V gene encodes CDR1 SNHLY and CDR2 FYNNEI. The CDR3 has 15 residues. The CDR3 is CASSVGGLVGSPLHF.

This chain's CDR3 is CASSSSQGTGRSEQYF. This sequence joins TRBV7-2 and TRBJ2-7; the D call from TCRdb, TRBD1, cannot be confirmed without DNA. CDR1 and CDR2 from the germline V gene are SGHTA and FQGNSA. This CDR3 comprises 16 residues.

The genes are TRBV11-2 and TRBJ2-3. The CDR3 has 19 amino acids. CDR1 SGHAT and CDR2 FQNNGV come from the germline V gene. CDR3 protein: CASSLVAESLVSGTDTQYF.

The chain joins TRBV20-1 to TRBJ2-7; no DNA is available, so the TRBD1 call from TCRdb remains unchecked. CDR3 length: 14 amino acids. CDR1 is DFQATT, CDR2 SNEGSKA, per germline (reference sequence). The chain's CDR3 is CSARDRDRFYEQYF.

CDR3 loop: CASSQEGPFNEKLFF. This rearrangement joins TRBV4-1 to TRBJ1-4; TCRdb calls TRBD1, which cannot be checked without DNA. The CDR3 is 15 amino acids. The germline gives CDR1 MGHRA, CDR2 YSYEKL.

The rearrangement uses TRBV5-1 and TRBJ1-5. Germline lookup yields CDR1 SGHRS and CDR2 YFSETQ. The CDR3 extends over 14 amino acids. CDR3 loop: CASSLDRPNQPQHF.

This chain joins TRBV30 and TRBJ1-1; TCRdb indicates TRBD1, and absent DNA this call remains unverified. The CDR3 is made up of 16 amino acids. Germline loops: CDR1 GTSNPN, CDR2 SVGIG (reference sequence). Here the CDR3 reads CAWGTGGFRMNTEAFF.

The genes are TRBV21-1 and TRBJ2-2. TRBV21-1 counts as a pseudogene. The CDR3 is made up of 14 amino acids. The CDR3 reads CASSSGDTTGELFF.

The V call is TRBV18, the J call TRBJ1-3. The germline gives CDR1 KGHSH, CDR2 LQKENI. The CDR3 extends over 15 amino acids. CDR3 loop: CASSPLGISGNTIYF.

The chain joins TRBV20-1 to TRBJ2-1; TCRdb's D call, TRBD2, is unchecked because there is no DNA. CDR1 and CDR2 (germline): DFQATT, SNEGSKA (reference sequence). CDR3 length: 17 residues. CDR3 sequence reads: CSARGSIIAGGRNEQFF.

This chain uses TRBV7-6 with TRBJ2-5. The CDR3 sequence is 13 residues long. CDR1 and CDR2 (germline): SGHVS, FNYEAQ. The chain's CDR3 is CASSPDGGRTQYF.

The rearrangement joins TRBV4-2 to TRBJ1-3. This CDR3 comprises 14 residues. Germline V gene sequence: CDR1 LGHNA, CDR2 YNFKEQ. CDR3 in amino acids: CASSPDSDRNTIYF.

The chain employs TRBV3-1 and TRBJ2-2. This CDR3 spans 14 amino acids. Germline assignment: CDR1 LGHDT and CDR2 YNNKEL (reference sequence). CDR3 sequence reads: CASSQVKGTGELFF.

This chain connects TRBV2 to TRBJ2-1. The CDR3 runs 13 residues. From germline, CDR1 is SNHLY and CDR2 FYNNEI. This CDR3 reads CASSLSYPNEQFF.